The present T cell receptor beta chain was sequenced within a study of T cells after yellow fever vaccination. Study-level points and caveats: In post-booster samples, most primary-vaccination clones reappeared (about 96% CD4, about 90% CD8).

The germline gives CDR1 SGDLS, CDR2 YYNGEE. V gave up 7 bases and J gave up 6 bases; unmatched junction bases: 7. This CDR3 is built from 13 residues. TCR cDNA was made by 5'RACE template switching, adding a universal primer site and UMIs. Each CDR3 protein gets one entry after TCRdb re-called the 5' RACE reads with MiXCR. Among 300,000 to 350,000 distinct CDR3 sequences listed, around 10% were seen once. This clonotype was detected only a few times. Antigen specificity is unknown. The clonotype originates from a young man who received the YFV17D yellow fever vaccine. The material was CD4+ T cells sorted from PBMCs, obtained 45 days after the yellow fever booster vaccination. This sequence joins TRBV9 and TRBJ2-1; 7 bases are shared with TRBD1. The CDR3 region has the DNA TGTGCCAGCCGTAGCCCAGGGGGCAATGAGCAGTTCTTC. It translates to CASRSPGGNEQFF.